A single sample gave rise to the 21 T cell receptor beta chains below, sequenced in a study of shared clonotypes between healthy human individuals. Libraries were prepared by immunoSEQ multiplex PCR; TCRdb keeps only in-frame clonotypes and omits some of them. In the table there are 2 million to 2.5 million clones, approximately 90% of which are singletons. The sample comprised naive CD4+ T cells from PBMCs. Subset denoted: CD45RA+ positively selected. The receptors come from a man aged 18 to 30 in good health. Some clones in this sample may be carry-over from other donors' samples.

V and J are TRBV19 and TRBJ1-1, with a possible D match to TRBD1 (5 bases). The CDR3 sequence is 15 residues long. The V end lost 4 bases, the J end lost 5 bases, and 17 bases lay between the germline ends. The germline V gene encodes CDR1 LNHDA and CDR2 SQIVND (reference sequence). This CDR3 is CASSRQGLRETEAFF. In DNA, the CDR3 is TGTGCCAGTAGTAGGCAGGGCCTGAGGGAAACTGAAGCTTTCTTT.

This sequence joins TRBV7-8 and TRBJ2-5; TRBD2 aligns across 10 bases. The CDR3 consists of 17 residues. Germline V gene lookup returns CDR1 SGHVS and CDR2 FQNEAQ. The junction had 14 bases not matched to a gene; V was cut back by 5 bases and J by 5 bases. The CDR3 reads CASSARLAGDAKETQYF. CDR3 in DNA: TGTGCCAGCAGCGCCCGACTAGCGGGTGACGCCAAGGAGACCCAGTACTTC.

On this clone: Additional DNA sequences in this sample encode the identical CDR3. The rearrangement links TRBV28 to TRBJ2-6; D may be TRBD2 (5 bases). The CDR3 consists of 15 residues. V lost 3 bases and J lost 4, with 10 bases in between. The germline CDR1 and CDR2 sequences are MDHEN and SYDVKM. CDR3 region: CASSFLGVGANVLTF. CDR3 bases: TGTGCCAGCAGTTTTCTCGGGGTAGGGGCCAACGTCCTGACTTTC.

V usage is TRBV11-1 and J usage is TRBJ2-7, with 14 bases that match TRBD2. The CDR3 sequence is 18 residues long. Trimming cost V 4 bases and J 7 bases; bases outside gene matches: 15. In germline, CDR1 is SGHAT, CDR2 FQDESV (reference sequence). CDR3 DNA: TGTGCCAGCAGCTCGGGACTAGCGGGAGTTCGGGGGAGGAAGGAGCAGTACTTC. Encoded protein: CASSSGLAGVRGRKEQYF.

As to this clone: The same CDR3 can be traced to other DNA sequences in this sample. The chain carries TRBV18 and TRBJ2-7; D is undetermined. There are 12 residues in the CDR3. Trimming took off 3 bases at V and 1 base at J, with 4 bases between the two ends. Germline values: CDR1 KGHSH, CDR2 LQKENI. CDR3 nucleotides: TGTGCCAGCTCACCTGGGTCCTACGAGCAGTACTTC. Protein product: CASSPGSYEQYF.

The rearrangement uses TRBV9 and TRBJ2-4, with D uncertain. The CDR3 loop spans 13 amino acids. V lost 4 bases and J 5 bases, leaving 10 bases between the germline ends. Germline V CDR1 and CDR2: SGDLS, YYNGEE. Here the CDR3 reads CASSPGKENIQYF. As DNA, the CDR3 is TGTGCCAGCAGCCCGGGTAAGGAAAACATTCAGTACTTC.

As for this clone: Other DNA sequences in the sample encode the same CDR3. This rearrangement joins TRBV7-9 to TRBJ1-4; D may be TRBD1 (6 bases). The CDR3 is made up of 15 amino acids. Germline CDR1 and CDR2: SEHNR and FQNEAQ (reference sequence). The ends were cut back, 4 bases at V and 5 bases at J, with 14 bases in the middle. Here the CDR3 reads CASSSQGGENEKLFF. In nucleotides, the CDR3 is TGTGCCAGCAGCTCCCAAGGGGGAGAGAATGAAAAACTGTTTTTT.

The chain uses TRBV6-5 and TRBJ2-5; 8 positions match TRBD1. The closer fit of TRBJ2-7 to the DNA end suggests the J call may be wrong. Germline V CDR1 and CDR2: MNHEY, SVGAGI. This CDR3 is 14 amino acids long. The chain's CDR3 is CASSLRQGWYEQYF. Written as DNA, the CDR3 is TGTGCCAGCAGCCTTCGACAGGGGTGGTACGAGCAGTACTTC.

Comment on this clone: This specimen includes other DNA sequences encoding the same CDR3. This sequence joins TRBV6-1 and TRBJ2-6; D ambiguous. This CDR3 is 13 amino acids long. V was trimmed by 6 bases and J by 0 bases, leaving 3 bases between them. CDR1 MNHNS and CDR2 SASEGT come from the germline V gene. CDR3 residues: CASRVSGANVLTF. DNA for the CDR3: TGTGCCAGCAGGGTCTCTGGGGCCAACGTCCTGACTTTC.

As for this clone: Other nucleotide sequences from this sample produce the same CDR3. This rearrangement joins TRBV5-1 to TRBJ2-1; TRBD1 is a possible D gene (6 bases). CDR1 and CDR2 (germline): SGHRS, YFSETQ. This CDR3 has 14 amino acids. V was shortened by 4 bases and J by 2 bases, with 10 bases between the two germline ends. CDR3 residues: CASSLSGAYNEQFF. The CDR3 bases are TGCGCCAGCAGCCTTTCAGGGGCCTACAATGAGCAGTTCTTC.

This chain links TRBV5-1 with TRBJ2-1; possibly TRBD1 or TRBD2 for D (7 bases each). CDR3 length: 15 residues. Germline lookup yields CDR1 SGHRS and CDR2 YFSETQ. The ends were cut back, 4 bases at V and 4 bases at J, with 15 bases in the middle. The CDR3 here is CASSQGGSGYNEQFF. CDR3 DNA sequence: TGCGCCAGCAGCCAGGGGGGTAGCGGGTACAATGAGCAGTTCTTC.

This clone was picked up a small number of times. The chain links TRBV6-1 to TRBJ1-2, with 7 positions matching TRBD1. Looked up from germline, CDR1 is MNHNS and CDR2 is SASEGT. The trim removed 5 bases at V and 4 bases at J, leaving 4 bases unmatched. The CDR3 is 13 amino acids. The CDR3 protein is CASSKPGGYGYTF. The DNA for the CDR3 is TGTGCCAGCAGTAAACCAGGGGGCTATGGCTACACCTTC.

This clone was recorded only once. The chain carries TRBV19 and TRBJ1-2; D gene uncertain. Trimming pared 6 bases from V and 2 bases from J, leaving 19 bases between. The CDR3 contains 16 residues. Germline V gene data show CDR1 as LNHDA and CDR2 as SQIVND (reference sequence). CDR3 amino acids: CASSPSIGDANYGYTF. The CDR3 region has the DNA TGTGCCAGTAGCCCAAGCATTGGAGACGCGAACTATGGCTACACCTTC.

The rearrangement links TRBV7-2 to TRBJ2-4; D ambiguous. The V gene lost 5 bases and the J gene lost 7 bases, with 12 bases spanning the gap. Germline V gene lookup returns CDR1 SGHTA and CDR2 FQGNSA. The CDR3 runs to 13 residues. Here the CDR3 reads CASSLIFGNIQYF. The CDR3 DNA is TGTGCCAGCAGCCTGATCTTCGGGAACATTCAGTACTTC. The full variable domain, completed using reference TRBV7-2 and TRBJ2-4, is GAGVSQSPSNKVTEKGKDVELRCDPISGHTALYWYRQSLGQGLEFLIYFQGNSAPDKSGLPSDRFSAERTGGSVSTLTIQRTQQEDSAVYLCASSLIFGNIQYFGAGTRLSVL.

The chain links TRBV15 to TRBJ2-7, with D possibly being TRBD1 (6 bases). The CDR3 is 15 residues long. V was trimmed by 2 bases and J by 2 bases, leaving 13 bases between them. Per the germline V gene, CDR1 is LNHNV and CDR2 is YYDKDF (reference sequence). The chain's CDR3 is CATSRQTGTPYEQYF. DNA of the CDR3: TGTGCCACCAGCAGACAGACAGGCACGCCCTACGAGCAGTACTTC.

Only one count was recorded for this clone. This sample includes further DNA sequences coding for the same CDR3. CDR3 sequence reads: CASSLPGANVLTF. The CDR3 DNA reads TGTGCCAGCAGCCTACCTGGGGCCAACGTCCTGACTTTC. The chain employs TRBV9 and TRBJ2-6; D is ambiguous. The V gene's germline CDR1 is SGDLS and CDR2 YYNGEE. The CDR3 runs 13 residues. V shed 4 bases and J shed 2 bases, with 4 bases lying between them.

A word on this clone: Other DNA sequences in this sample translate to the same CDR3. In DNA form, the CDR3 reads TGCGCCAGCAGCCAAGTGGTGGGCGAGACCCAGTACTTC. Translation gives CASSQVVGETQYF. This sequence joins TRBV4-1 and TRBJ2-5; no clear D gene. Trimming took 1 base from V and 5 from J, leaving 8 bases between them. This CDR3 comprises 13 residues. CDR1 and CDR2 from the germline V gene are MGHRA and YSYEKL.

The rearrangement joins TRBV7-2 to TRBJ2-3; D not resolved. The CDR3 runs to 13 residues. V was cut by 5 bases and J by 6 bases, with 12 bases left in between. Germline V lookup: CDR1 SGHTA, CDR2 FQGNSA. CDR3 DNA sequence: TGTGCCAGCAGCCCCCAAGTCGGGGATACGCAGTATTTT. Amino acid sequence: CASSPQVGDTQYF.

V and J are TRBV19 and TRBJ2-4; 8 nucleotides align to TRBD1. This CDR3 is 15 amino acids long. The V segment lost 3 bases and the J segment 1 base; nucleotides outside the gene matches: 2. Germline-derived CDR1 and CDR2 are LNHDA and SQIVND (reference sequence). As DNA, the CDR3 is TGTGCCAGTAGTATGCCAGGGGGCGCCAAAAACATTCAGTACTTC. Protein sequence: CASSMPGGAKNIQYF.

In the case of this clone: The same CDR3 also results from other DNA sequences found in this sample. The chain has TRBV20-1 and TRBJ1-3; no clear D gene. The CDR3 length is 11 residues. V lost 6 bases and J lost 4, with 7 bases in between. Per the germline V gene, CDR1 is DFQATT and CDR2 is SNEGSKA (reference sequence). The CDR3 region is CSASLGNTIYF. The CDR3 nucleotides read TGCAGTGCCAGCCTGGGAAACACCATATATTTT.

V is TRBV9 and J is TRBJ2-7; D is uncertain. This CDR3 region has 15 residues. The V gene lost 0 bases and the J gene lost 0 bases, with 10 bases spanning the gap. Germline CDR1 SGDLS, CDR2 YYNGEE. The CDR3 DNA follows: TGTGCCAGCAGCGTAGACGGCGAACCCTCCTACGAGCAGTACTTC. This gives the protein CASSVDGEPSYEQYF.